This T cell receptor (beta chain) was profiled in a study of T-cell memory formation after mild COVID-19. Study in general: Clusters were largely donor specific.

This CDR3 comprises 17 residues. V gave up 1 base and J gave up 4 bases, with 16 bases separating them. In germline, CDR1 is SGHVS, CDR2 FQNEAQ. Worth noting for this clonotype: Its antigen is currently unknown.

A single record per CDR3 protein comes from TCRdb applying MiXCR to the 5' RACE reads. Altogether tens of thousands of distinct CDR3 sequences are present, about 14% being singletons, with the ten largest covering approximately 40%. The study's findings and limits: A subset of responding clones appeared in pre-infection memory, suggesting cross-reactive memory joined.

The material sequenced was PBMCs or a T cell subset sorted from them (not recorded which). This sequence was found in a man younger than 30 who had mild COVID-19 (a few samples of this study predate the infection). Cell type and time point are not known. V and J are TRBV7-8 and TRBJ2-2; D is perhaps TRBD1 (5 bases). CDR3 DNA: TGTGCCAGCAGCTTAGACATCAACAGGCTGGGCACCGGGGAGCTGTTTTTT. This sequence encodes CASSLDINRLGTGELFF.